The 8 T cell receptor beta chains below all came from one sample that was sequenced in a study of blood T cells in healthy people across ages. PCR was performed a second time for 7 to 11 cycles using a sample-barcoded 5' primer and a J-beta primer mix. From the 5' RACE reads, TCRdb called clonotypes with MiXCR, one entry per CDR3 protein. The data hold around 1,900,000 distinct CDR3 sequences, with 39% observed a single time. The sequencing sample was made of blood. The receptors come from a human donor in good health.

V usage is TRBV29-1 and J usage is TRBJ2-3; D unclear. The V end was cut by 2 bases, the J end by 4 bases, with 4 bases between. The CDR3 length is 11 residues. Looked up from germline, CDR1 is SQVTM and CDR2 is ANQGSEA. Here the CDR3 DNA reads TGCAGCGTTGAAAGGGCAGATACGCAGTATTTT. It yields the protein CSVERADTQYF.

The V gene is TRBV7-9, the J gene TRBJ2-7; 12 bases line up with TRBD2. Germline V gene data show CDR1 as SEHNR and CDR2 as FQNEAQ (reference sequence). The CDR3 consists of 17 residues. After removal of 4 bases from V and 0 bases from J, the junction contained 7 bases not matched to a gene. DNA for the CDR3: TGTGCCAGCAGCTCGACTAGCGGGGGCACAAGCTCCTACGAGCAGTACTTC. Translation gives CASSSTSGGTSSYEQYF. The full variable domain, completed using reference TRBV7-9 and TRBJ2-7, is DTGVSQNPRHKITKRGQNVTFRCDPISEHNRLYWYRQTLGQGPEFLTYFQNEAQLEKSRLLSDRFSAERPKGSFSTLEIQRTEQGDSAMYLCASSSTSGGTSSYEQYFGPGTRLTVT.

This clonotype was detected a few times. The CDR3 is CASSFPHTDTQYF. The CDR3 DNA follows: TGTGCCAGCAGTTTCCCCCACACAGATACGCAGTATTTT. The chain carries TRBV28 and TRBJ2-3; no definite D call. CDR3 length: 13 amino acids. Trimming left V 3 bases short and J 2 bases short, with 6 bases between. From germline, CDR1 is MDHEN and CDR2 SYDVKM.

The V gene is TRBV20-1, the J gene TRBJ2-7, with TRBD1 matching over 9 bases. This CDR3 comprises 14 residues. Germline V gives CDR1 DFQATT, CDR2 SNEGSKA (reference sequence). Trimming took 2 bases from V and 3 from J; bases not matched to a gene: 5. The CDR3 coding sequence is TGCAGTGCTAGACTCCAGGACAGGGGCTACGAGCAGTACTTC. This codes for CSARLQDRGYEQYF.

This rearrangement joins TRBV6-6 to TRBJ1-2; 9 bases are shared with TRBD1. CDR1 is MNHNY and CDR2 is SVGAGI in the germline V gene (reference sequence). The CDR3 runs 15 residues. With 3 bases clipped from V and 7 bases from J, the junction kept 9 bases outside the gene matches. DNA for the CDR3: TGTGCCAGCAGTTATACGGGACAGGGCCTTTTTGGCTACACCTTC. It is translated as CASSYTGQGLFGYTF.

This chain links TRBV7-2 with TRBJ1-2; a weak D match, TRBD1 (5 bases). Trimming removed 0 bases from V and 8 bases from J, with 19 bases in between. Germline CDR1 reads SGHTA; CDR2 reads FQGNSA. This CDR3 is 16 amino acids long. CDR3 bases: TGTGCCAGCAGCTTAGCGGGGGTGGGTCAGGGAAAAGGCTACACCTTC. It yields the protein CASSLAGVGQGKGYTF.

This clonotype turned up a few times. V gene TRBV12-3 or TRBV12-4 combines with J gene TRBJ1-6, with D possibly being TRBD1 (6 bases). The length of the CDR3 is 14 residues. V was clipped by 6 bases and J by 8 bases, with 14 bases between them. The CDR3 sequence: CASSLTGPDSPLHF. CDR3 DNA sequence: TGTGCCAGCAGCCTAACAGGGCCGGATTCACCCCTCCACTTT.

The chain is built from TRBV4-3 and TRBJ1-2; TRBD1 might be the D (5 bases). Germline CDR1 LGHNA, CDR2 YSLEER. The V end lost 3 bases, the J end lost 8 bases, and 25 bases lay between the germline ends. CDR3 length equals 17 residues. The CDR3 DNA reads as TGCGCCAGCAGCCATAGGGTAGGATGGGGCAGGGAGGACGGCTACACCTTC. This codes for CASSHRVGWGREDGYTF.